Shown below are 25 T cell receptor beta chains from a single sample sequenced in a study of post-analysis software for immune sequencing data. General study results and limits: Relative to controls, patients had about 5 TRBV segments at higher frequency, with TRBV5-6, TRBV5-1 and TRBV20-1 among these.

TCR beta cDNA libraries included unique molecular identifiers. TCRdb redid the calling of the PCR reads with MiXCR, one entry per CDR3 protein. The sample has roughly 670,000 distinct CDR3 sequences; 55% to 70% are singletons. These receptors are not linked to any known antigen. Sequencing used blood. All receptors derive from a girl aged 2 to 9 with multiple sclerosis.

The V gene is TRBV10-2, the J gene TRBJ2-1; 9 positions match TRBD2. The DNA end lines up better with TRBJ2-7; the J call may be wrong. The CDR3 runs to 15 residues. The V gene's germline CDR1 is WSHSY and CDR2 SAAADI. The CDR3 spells CASLDSSGGYNEQYF. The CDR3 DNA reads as TGCGCCAGCCTTGATTCCAGCGGGGGGTACAATGAGCAGTACTTC.

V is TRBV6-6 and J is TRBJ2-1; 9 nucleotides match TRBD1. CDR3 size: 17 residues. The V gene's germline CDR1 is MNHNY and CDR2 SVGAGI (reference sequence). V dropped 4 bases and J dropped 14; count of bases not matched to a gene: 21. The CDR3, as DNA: TGTGCCAGCAGTTCCCTCCCGGGACAGGGTCCCCCCCCAAGTGAGTTCTTC. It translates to CASSSLPGQGPPPSEFF.

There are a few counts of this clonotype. The chain's CDR3 is CASSLGPGDTGELFF. The CDR3 DNA reads as TGTGCCAGCAGCTTAGGCCCAGGGGACACCGGGGAGCTGTTTTTT. This chain uses TRBV7-9 with TRBJ2-2, with D perhaps TRBD1 (6 bases). This CDR3 has 15 residues. The germline gives CDR1 SEHNR, CDR2 FQNEAQ (reference sequence). V was trimmed by 1 base and J by 3 bases, leaving 9 bases between them.

The DNA of the CDR3 is TGTGCCTGGTTGTATGGGACAGGGCTAGTGGAGGAAGCTTTCTTT. It yields the protein CAWLYGTGLVEEAFF. This chain joins TRBV30 and TRBJ1-1; 9 bases match TRBD1. CDR1 GTSNPN and CDR2 SVGIG come from the germline V gene (reference sequence). This CDR3 has 15 residues. Germline trimming cut 5 bases from V and 8 bases from J; bases unmatched to any gene: 15.

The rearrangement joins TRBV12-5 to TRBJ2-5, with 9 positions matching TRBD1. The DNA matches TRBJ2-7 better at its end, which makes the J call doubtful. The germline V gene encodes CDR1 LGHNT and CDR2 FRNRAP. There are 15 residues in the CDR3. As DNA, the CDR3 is TGTGCTAGTGGTTTTCTCCGGGACAGGGTCGACGAGCAGTACTTC. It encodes CASGFLRDRVDEQYF.

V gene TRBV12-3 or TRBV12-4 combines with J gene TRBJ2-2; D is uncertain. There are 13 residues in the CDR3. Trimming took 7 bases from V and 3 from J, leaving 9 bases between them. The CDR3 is CASKRTYTGELFF. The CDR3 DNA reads TGTGCCAGCAAGAGGACCTACACCGGGGAGCTGTTTTTT.

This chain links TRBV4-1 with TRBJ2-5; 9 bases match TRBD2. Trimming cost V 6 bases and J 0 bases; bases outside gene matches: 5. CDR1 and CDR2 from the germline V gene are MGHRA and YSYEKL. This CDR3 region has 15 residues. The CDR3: CASSRLADNQETQYF. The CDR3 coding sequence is TGCGCCAGCAGTCGACTAGCGGATAACCAAGAGACCCAGTACTTC.

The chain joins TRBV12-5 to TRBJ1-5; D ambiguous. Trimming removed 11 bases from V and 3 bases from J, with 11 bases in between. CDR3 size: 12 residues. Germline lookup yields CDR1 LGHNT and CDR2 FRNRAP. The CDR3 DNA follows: TGTGCTGGTACTAGAGACAATCAGCCCCAGCATTTT. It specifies CAGTRDNQPQHF.

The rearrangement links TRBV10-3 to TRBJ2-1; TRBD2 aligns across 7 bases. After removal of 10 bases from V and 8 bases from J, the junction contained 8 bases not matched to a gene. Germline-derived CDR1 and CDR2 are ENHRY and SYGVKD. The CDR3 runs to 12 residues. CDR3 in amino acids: CATTGGGDEQFF. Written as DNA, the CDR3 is TGTGCCACAACCGGCGGGGGTGATGAGCAGTTCTTC.

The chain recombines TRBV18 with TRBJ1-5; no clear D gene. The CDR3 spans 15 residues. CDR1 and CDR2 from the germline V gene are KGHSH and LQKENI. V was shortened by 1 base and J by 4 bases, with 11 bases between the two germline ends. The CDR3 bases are TGTGCCAGCTCACCACGAGCGGGGAAGAATCAGCCCCAGCATTTT. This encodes CASSPRAGKNQPQHF.

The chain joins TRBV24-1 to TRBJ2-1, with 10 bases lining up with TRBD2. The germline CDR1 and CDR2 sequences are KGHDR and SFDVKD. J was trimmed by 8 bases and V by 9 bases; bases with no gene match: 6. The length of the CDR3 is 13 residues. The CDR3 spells CATGTGTSDEQFF. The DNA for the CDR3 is TGTGCCACCGGTACCGGGACTAGCGATGAGCAGTTCTTC.

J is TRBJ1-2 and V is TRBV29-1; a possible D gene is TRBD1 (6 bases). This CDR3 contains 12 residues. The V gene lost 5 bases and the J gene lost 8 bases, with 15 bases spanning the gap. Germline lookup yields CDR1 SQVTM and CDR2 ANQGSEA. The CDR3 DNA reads TGCAGCGTTCCGACAGGAGTGGGCGGCTACACCTTC. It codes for CSVPTGVGGYTF.

CDR3 amino acids: CASSERGKLPYEQYF. CDR3 bases: TGTGCCAGCAGTGAGCGAGGAAAACTCCCCTACGAGCAGTACTTC. The rearrangement joins TRBV25-1 to TRBJ2-5, with D hard to call. The DNA end is more similar to TRBJ2-7, so the J call may be wrong. Germline V lookup: CDR1 MGHDK, CDR2 SYGVNS. CDR3 length equals 15 residues.

The CDR3, as DNA: TGTGCCAGCGGGGATGGGACCTACACTGAAGCTTTCTTT. It encodes CASGDGTYTEAFF. The chain joins TRBV7-9 to TRBJ1-1, with D possibly TRBD1 on 5 matching bases. The germline gives CDR1 SEHNR, CDR2 FQNEAQ (reference sequence). V lost 8 bases and J lost 3, with 13 bases in between. This CDR3 comprises 13 residues.

The CDR3 nucleotides read TGTGCCAGCAGTTACTCGAATGCTTTAGCGGGGGGGCAGAGCTACAATGAGCAGTTCTTC. Translating it yields CASSYSNALAGGQSYNEQFF. The chain recombines TRBV6-5 with TRBJ2-1; 11 bases line up with TRBD2. After removal of 0 bases from V and 3 bases from J, the junction contained 13 bases not matched to a gene. Germline V gene data show CDR1 as MNHEY and CDR2 as SVGAGI. This CDR3 is built from 20 residues.

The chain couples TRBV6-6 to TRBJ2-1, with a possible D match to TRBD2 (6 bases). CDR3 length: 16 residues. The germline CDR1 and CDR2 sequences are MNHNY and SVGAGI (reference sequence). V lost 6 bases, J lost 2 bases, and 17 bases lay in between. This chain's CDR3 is CASRGEGTYAYNEQFF. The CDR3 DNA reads TGTGCCAGCAGGGGCGAGGGGACTTATGCCTACAATGAGCAGTTCTTC.

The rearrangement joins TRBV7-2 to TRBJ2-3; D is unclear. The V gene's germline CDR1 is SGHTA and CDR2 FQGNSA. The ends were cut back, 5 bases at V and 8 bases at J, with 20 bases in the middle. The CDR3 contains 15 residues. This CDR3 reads CASSLLSDRPGTQYF. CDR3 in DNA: TGTGCCAGCAGCCTACTTTCGGATCGACCGGGTACGCAGTATTTT.

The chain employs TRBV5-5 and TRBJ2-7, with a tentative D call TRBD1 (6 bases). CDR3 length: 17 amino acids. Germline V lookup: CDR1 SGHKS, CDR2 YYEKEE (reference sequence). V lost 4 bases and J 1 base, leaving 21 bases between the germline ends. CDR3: CASSLLALRDTSYEQYF. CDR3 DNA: TGTGCCAGCAGCCTACTGGCCCTCCGGGACACATCCTACGAGCAGTACTTC.

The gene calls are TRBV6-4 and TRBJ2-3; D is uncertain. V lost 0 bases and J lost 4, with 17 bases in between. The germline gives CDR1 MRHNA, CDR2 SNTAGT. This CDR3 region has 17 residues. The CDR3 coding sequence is TGTGCCAGCAGTGACTCGAACGGATTCGTGTGGGCAGATACGCAGTATTTT. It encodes CASSDSNGFVWADTQYF.

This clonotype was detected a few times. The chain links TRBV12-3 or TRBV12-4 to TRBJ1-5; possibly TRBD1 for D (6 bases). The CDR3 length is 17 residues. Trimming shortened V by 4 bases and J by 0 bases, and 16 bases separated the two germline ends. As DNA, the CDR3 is TGTGCCAGCAGTTCCAAAGGACAGCAGAATAGCAATCAGCCCCAGCATTTT. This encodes CASSSKGQQNSNQPQHF.

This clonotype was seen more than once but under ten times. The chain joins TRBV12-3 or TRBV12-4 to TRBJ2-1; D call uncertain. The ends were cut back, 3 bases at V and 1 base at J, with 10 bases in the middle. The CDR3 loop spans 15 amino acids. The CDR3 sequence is CASSLSKSSYNEQFF. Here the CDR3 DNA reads TGTGCCAGCAGTTTGTCCAAATCTTCCTACAATGAGCAGTTCTTC.

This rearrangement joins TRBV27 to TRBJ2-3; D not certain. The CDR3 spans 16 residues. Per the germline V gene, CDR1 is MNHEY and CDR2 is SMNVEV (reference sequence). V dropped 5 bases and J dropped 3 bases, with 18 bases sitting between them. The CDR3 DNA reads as TGTGCCAGCAGTACCCCAGGCATGATAGGAACAGATACGCAGTATTTT. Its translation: CASSTPGMIGTDTQYF.

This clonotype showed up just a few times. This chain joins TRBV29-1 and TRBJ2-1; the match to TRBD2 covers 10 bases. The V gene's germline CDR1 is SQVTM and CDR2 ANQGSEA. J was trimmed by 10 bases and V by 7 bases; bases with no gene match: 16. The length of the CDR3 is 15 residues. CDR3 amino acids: CSGDPGLAGVNEQFF. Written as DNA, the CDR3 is TGCAGCGGGGACCCAGGGCTAGCGGGAGTAAACGAGCAGTTCTTC.

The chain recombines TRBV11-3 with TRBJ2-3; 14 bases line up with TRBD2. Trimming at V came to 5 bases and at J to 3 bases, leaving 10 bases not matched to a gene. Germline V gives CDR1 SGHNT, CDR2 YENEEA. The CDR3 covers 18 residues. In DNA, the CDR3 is TGTGCCAGCAGCCTCACTCGGACTAGCGGGGGGTCTACAGATACGCAGTATTTT. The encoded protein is CASSLTRTSGGSTDTQYF.

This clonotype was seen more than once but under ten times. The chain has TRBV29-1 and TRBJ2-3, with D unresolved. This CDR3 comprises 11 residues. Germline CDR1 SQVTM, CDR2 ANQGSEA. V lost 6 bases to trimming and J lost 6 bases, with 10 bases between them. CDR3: CSVPIQDTQYF. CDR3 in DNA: TGCAGCGTCCCCATTCAGGATACGCAGTATTTT.